This TCR beta chain was recovered during a study of T cells after posttransplantation cyclophosphamide. Study-level points and caveats: Skin or GI-infiltrating T cells shared few TRB sequences with blood. After PTCy, TRB diversity resembled that of CNI/methotrexate controls. Later blood repertoires were often dominated by clones from the donor CD8+ memory compartment.

Libraries were prepared by immunoSEQ multiplex PCR; TCRdb keeps only in-frame clonotypes and omits some of them. Here the sample spans tens of thousands of clones, about 93% being singletons. Concerning this clone itself: What it binds is not known.

The sequenced sample was PBMCs. The clonotype originates from a woman in her thirties in good health and a related stem cell transplant donor.

The CDR3 DNA reads TGTGCCAGCAGTCCCGACACCCGGTCCAACAATGAGCAGTTCTTC. This gives the protein CASSPDTRSNNEQFF. V gene TRBV5-4 combines with J gene TRBJ2-1; no clear D. Germline V gives CDR1 SGHNT, CDR2 YYREEE (reference sequence). Trimming removed 5 bases from V and 5 bases from J, with 17 bases in between. This CDR3 contains 15 residues.